The 9 T cell receptor beta chains presented below share a single source sample, sequenced in a study of T-cell reconstitution after alpha-beta-depleted transplantation in children. Researchers prepared the TCRbeta library using unique molecular identifiers, the study reports. TCRdb used MiXCR to reprocess the PCR reads, holding one entry per CDR3 protein. This sample has around 200,000 distinct CDR3 sequences, with approximately 8.4% found just once. The source was PBMCs, mostly from graft donor cells, collected 360 days after TCRalphabeta/CD19-depleted stem cell transplant. These receptors all stem from a male patient between 2 and 9 years old who had a stem cell transplant for acute myeloid leukemia, so the T cells may come from the graft donor.

V gene TRBV12-3 or TRBV12-4 combines with J gene TRBJ1-1, with D uncertain. V was shortened by 7 bases and J by 5 bases, with 17 bases between the two germline ends. The CDR3 runs 14 residues. The CDR3 nucleotides read TGTGCCAGCACCTCACGCACGACGGGTACTGAAGCTTTCTTT. Amino acids: CASTSRTTGTEAFF.

The rearrangement uses TRBV18 and TRBJ2-7, with 9 nucleotides matching TRBD1. Germline V gives CDR1 KGHSH, CDR2 LQKENI. There are 14 residues in the CDR3. Trimming removed 5 bases from V and 0 bases from J; junction bases left unmatched: 2. In DNA form, the CDR3 reads TGTGCCAGCTCAGTGACAGGGGGCTCCTACGAGCAGTACGTC. It codes for CASSVTGGSYEQYV.

At least ten counts were recorded for this clonotype. The chain couples TRBV29-1 to TRBJ1-1; 7 bases fit TRBD1. CDR1 is SQVTM, CDR2 ANQGSEA, per germline. V shed 4 bases, J shed 4 bases, and the junction held 3 bases outside the gene matches. The CDR3 totals 12 residues. This CDR3 is CSVVRGSTEAFF. CDR3 bases: TGCAGCGTTGTCAGGGGGAGCACTGAAGCTTTCTTT.

This chain connects TRBV9 to TRBJ2-5; no clear D gene. Germline CDR1 reads SGDLS; CDR2 reads YYNGEE. The CDR3 is made up of 14 amino acids. V was pared by 4 bases and J by 4 bases, with 14 bases between. CDR3: CASSPVRFLETQYF. CDR3 nucleotides: TGTGCCAGCAGCCCCGTGAGATTCTTAGAGACCCAGTACTTC.

The chain uses TRBV2 and TRBJ2-5; D is undetermined. This CDR3 has 14 amino acids. Trimming left V 1 base short and J 5 bases short, with 11 bases between. CDR1 is SNHLY and CDR2 is FYNNEI in the germline V gene. The CDR3 spells CASSEGRVRETQYF. In nucleotides, the CDR3 is TGTGCCAGCAGTGAAGGGCGTGTTAGGGAGACCCAGTACTTC. Together with reference TRBV2 and TRBJ2-5, the CDR3 gives the full variable domain: EPEVTQTPSHQVTQMGQEVILRCVPISNHLYFYWYRQILGQKVEFLVSFYNNEISEKSEIFDDQFSVERPDGSNFTLKIRSTKLEDSAMYFCASSEGRVRETQYFGPGTRLLVL.

This clonotype was detected many times. The chain carries TRBV20-1 and TRBJ1-5, with D tentatively TRBD1 (5 bases). Trimming stripped 0 bases from V and 1 base from J, with 10 bases between. The CDR3 runs to 15 residues. CDR1 is DFQATT and CDR2 is SNEGSKA in the germline V gene (reference sequence). In DNA, the CDR3 is TGCAGTGCTAGAGACCCCCGGGACAGCAATCAGCCCCAGCATTTT. Protein sequence: CSARDPRDSNQPQHF.

This clonotype was observed a few times. The chain couples TRBV12-3 or TRBV12-4 to TRBJ2-5, with 9 bases that match TRBD1. V lost 6 bases, J lost 3 bases, and 5 bases stayed unmatched. The CDR3 is 14 residues long. The CDR3 DNA is TGTGCCAGCAGCCCCCGGGACAGGGAAGAGACCCAGTACTTC. Its translation: CASSPRDREETQYF.

This clonotype was seen only a few times. The rearrangement uses TRBV11-2 and TRBJ2-2; tentatively, D is TRBD1 (5 bases). Germline values: CDR1 SGHAT, CDR2 FQNNGV. CDR3 length: 16 amino acids. V was cut by 5 bases and J by 3 bases, with 16 bases left in between. This CDR3 is CASSPLRGGDTGELFF. CDR3 sequence (DNA): TGTGCCAGCAGCCCTCTTAGGGGTGGGGACACCGGGGAGCTGTTTTTT.

The chain joins TRBV27 to TRBJ2-5, with unresolved D. Trimming stripped 3 bases from V and 4 bases from J, with 9 bases between. Germline lookup yields CDR1 MNHEY and CDR2 SMNVEV (reference sequence). The CDR3 spans 13 residues. This CDR3 is CASSLSWRETQYF. In DNA form, the CDR3 reads TGTGCCAGCAGTTTGAGTTGGCGAGAGACCCAGTACTTC.